Given below is one T cell receptor (beta chain) in context. Its antigen is not known. Reverse transcribing all isolated RNA meant expressed TCRB transcripts were sequenced. Clones were read by immunoSEQ multiplex PCR, and TCRdb kept only the in-frame ones, dropping some. The profile shows 850,000 to 900,000 clones, about a sixth of them singletons. The sample originates from a study of beta chain features in type 1 diabetes. Study-wide points: Diminished insertions and augmented deletions at VDJ junctions characterized type 1 diabetes patients. Amplification by PCR could prefer shorter templates, with the same effect in patients and controls.

The V end was cut by 6 bases, the J end by 3 bases, with 12 bases between. Germline V gene sequence: CDR1 SNHLY, CDR2 FYNNEI. The CDR3 spans 14 residues. This chain joins TRBV2 and TRBJ1-5; D unresolved. The sequence was collected from a woman younger than 35 in good health. Sequences were obtained from naive CD4+ T cells from blood. The CDR3 DNA follows: TGTGCCAGCAGGGGGATTATCCCCAATCAGCCCCAGCATTTT. Its translation is CASRGIIPNQPQHF.